These 9 T cell receptor beta chains were sequenced from one sample in a study of CD8+CD57+ T cells in acquired aplastic anemia. The patients chosen for sequencing had shown expansion of CD8+CD57+ cells (detected by flow cytometry). Genomic DNA provided the template from which TCR beta VDJ and CDR3 profiles were obtained. MiXCR was run by TCRdb on the reads, yielding one entry per CDR3 protein. Among under 350,000 distinct CDR3 sequences, 56% were seen once, and the ten largest hold approximately 1.2%. The sequencing sample was made of sorted CD4+, CD8+, or CD8+CD57+ T cells (not recorded which) from PBMCs. Receptors were obtained from a human donor with aplastic anemia.

The chain is built from TRBV7-6 and TRBJ2-2; TRBD2 matches 10 bases. V lost 1 base and J lost 3; bases outside the gene matches: 8. Germline V gene data show CDR1 as SGHVS and CDR2 as FNYEAQ. This CDR3 has 18 amino acids. CDR3 DNA sequence: TGTGCCAGCAGCTTAGTACTAGCGGGGCCGACGGACACCGGGGAGCTGTTTTTT. Translating gives CASSLVLAGPTDTGELFF.

This clonotype was found many times. The rearrangement joins TRBV2 to TRBJ2-7; 9 bases agree with TRBD2. With 5 bases clipped from V and 1 base from J, the junction kept 6 bases outside the gene matches. Germline V gene sequence: CDR1 SNHLY, CDR2 FYNNEI. CDR3 length equals 15 residues. CDR3 bases: TGTGCCAGCAGTCTTAGCGGGAGTTGGTCCTACGAGCAGTACTTC. Protein: CASSLSGSWSYEQYF.

The table lists this clonotype with many counts. The gene calls are TRBV9 and TRBJ1-1, with a tentative D call TRBD1 (6 bases). The CDR3 runs to 14 residues. The germline V gene has CDR1 SGDLS and CDR2 YYNGEE. V was clipped by 0 bases and J by 4 bases, with 10 bases between them. The CDR3 nucleotides are TGTGCCAGCAGCGTAGGCCCGGACAGCACTGAAGCTTTCTTT. It specifies CASSVGPDSTEAFF.

In this sample, this clonotype turned up many times. The chain couples TRBV5-5 to TRBJ1-2; 8 bases match TRBD1. This CDR3 is built from 13 residues. The J segment lost 8 bases and the V segment lost 4 bases, leaving 7 bases of the junction unmatched. The V gene's germline CDR1 is SGHKS and CDR2 YYEKEE (reference sequence). In DNA, the CDR3 is TGTGCCAGCAGCATTCGGACAGGGCAGGGCTACACCTTC. It encodes CASSIRTGQGYTF.

This clonotype was counted many times. A much more abundant neighbour one base away suggests this may be a read error. The chain joins TRBV4-1 to TRBJ1-6; 10 bases align to TRBD1. Germline V CDR1 and CDR2: MGHRA, YSYEKL. The length of the CDR3 is 18 residues. Losses at the gene ends were 4 bases for V and 7 bases for J; bases not matched to a gene: 13. CDR3 coding DNA: TGCGCCAGCAGCCCTGGGACAGGGGAGACGGGTGTCAATTCACCCCTCCACTTT. It is translated as CASSPGTGETGVNSPLHF.

This clonotype occurred many times. CDR3 sequence (DNA): TGCAGTGCTAGAGATCGTAGGACAACCTACGAGCAGTACTTC. It encodes CSARDRRTTYEQYF. This sequence joins TRBV20-1 and TRBJ2-7, with a weak D call TRBD1 (5 bases). This CDR3 region has 14 residues. Looked up from germline, CDR1 is DFQATT and CDR2 is SNEGSKA (reference sequence). Between the trimmed V and J ends, which lost 0 bases and 2 bases, there was a span of 11 bases.

This clonotype was picked up many times. The CDR3 bases are TGTGCCAGCAGCTTGGAGGTGGGCTTCGGGGAAAAACTGTTTTTT. Its translation is CASSLEVGFGEKLFF. The chain employs TRBV5-8 and TRBJ1-4; no reliable D call. Germline CDR1 SGHTS, CDR2 YDEGEE. V lost 0 bases and J lost 8, with 14 bases in between. CDR3 length equals 15 residues.

The V and J genes are TRBV25-1 and TRBJ2-1; 11 nucleotides align to TRBD2. V lost 4 bases, J lost 4 bases, and 6 bases stayed unmatched. Germline-derived CDR1 and CDR2 are MGHDK and SYGVNS. The length of the CDR3 is 16 residues. The chain's CDR3 is CASSVLAGGTYNEQFF. The CDR3 DNA reads TGTGCCAGCAGTGTTCTAGCGGGAGGAACGTACAATGAGCAGTTCTTC.

The V call is TRBV20-1, the J call TRBJ2-5, with 8 bases lining up with TRBD1. Trimming cost V 0 bases and J 5 bases; bases outside gene matches: 8. CDR1 and CDR2 from the germline V gene are DFQATT and SNEGSKA (reference sequence). There are 15 residues in the CDR3. Here the CDR3 reads CSARDEGQGQETQYF. The CDR3 nucleotides are TGCAGTGCTAGAGATGAAGGACAGGGTCAGGAGACCCAGTACTTC.